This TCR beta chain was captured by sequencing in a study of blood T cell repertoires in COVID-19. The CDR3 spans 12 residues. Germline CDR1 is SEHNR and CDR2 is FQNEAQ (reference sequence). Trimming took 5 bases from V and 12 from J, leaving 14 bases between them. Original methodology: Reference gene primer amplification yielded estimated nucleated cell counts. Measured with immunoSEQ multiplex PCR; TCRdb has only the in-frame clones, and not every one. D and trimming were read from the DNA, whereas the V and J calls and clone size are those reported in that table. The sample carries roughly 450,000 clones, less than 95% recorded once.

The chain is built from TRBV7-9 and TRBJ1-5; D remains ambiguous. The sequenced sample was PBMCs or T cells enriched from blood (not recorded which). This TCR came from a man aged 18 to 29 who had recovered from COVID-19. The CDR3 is CASSASHSLQHF. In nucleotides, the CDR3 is TGTGCCAGCAGCGCCTCCCACTCCCTCCAGCATTTT.